One sample yielded the 2 T cell receptor beta chains listed below, sequenced in a study of neoadjuvant anti-PD-1 for oral cavity cancer. Sequencing was performed with immunoSEQ multiplex PCR; in TCRdb, only in-frame clones are kept and a portion is missing. Here the sample spans 6,700 or so clones, about 78% being singletons. This material consisted of PBMCs, taken before nivolumab (anti-PD-1) treatment. These receptor sequences come from a person aged 40 to 85 with oral cavity squamous cell carcinoma.

The chain combines TRBV9 with TRBJ1-1; TRBD1 aligns across 9 bases. The V segment lost 8 bases and the J segment 3 bases; nucleotides outside the gene matches: 5. Germline V lookup: CDR1 SGDLS, CDR2 YYNGEE. The CDR3 is 13 residues long. The CDR3 protein is CASNRDRDTEAFF. The CDR3 bases are TGTGCCAGTAACCGGGACAGGGACACTGAAGCTTTCTTT.

V gene TRBV7-3 combines with J gene TRBJ1-2, with a possible D match to TRBD1 (5 bases). CDR3 size: 13 residues. V lost 0 bases, J lost 8 bases, and 10 bases lay in between. In germline, CDR1 is SGHTA, CDR2 FQGTGA. This chain's CDR3 is CASSLTLRDGYTF. The CDR3 coding sequence is TGTGCCAGCAGCTTAACGTTAAGGGACGGCTACACCTTC.